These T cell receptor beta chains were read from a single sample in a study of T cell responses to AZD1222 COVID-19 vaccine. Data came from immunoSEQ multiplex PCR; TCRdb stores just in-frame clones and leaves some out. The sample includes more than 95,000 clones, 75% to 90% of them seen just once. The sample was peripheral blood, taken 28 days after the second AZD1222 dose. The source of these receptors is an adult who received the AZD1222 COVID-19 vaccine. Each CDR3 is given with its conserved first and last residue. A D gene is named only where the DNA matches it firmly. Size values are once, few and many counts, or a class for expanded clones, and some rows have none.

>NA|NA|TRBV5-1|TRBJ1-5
TGCGCCAGCAGCTCAGACGGCTACAATCAGCCCCAGCATTTT
CASSSDGYNQPQHF
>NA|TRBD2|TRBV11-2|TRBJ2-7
TGTGCCAGCAGGAAGCGGGGGGGGTCCTACGAGCAGTACTTC
CASRKRGGSYEQYF
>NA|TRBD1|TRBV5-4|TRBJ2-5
TGTGCCAGCAGCCCCACCCGACAGGGAGAGACCCAGTACTTC
CASSPTRQGETQYF
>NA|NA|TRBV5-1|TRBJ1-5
TGCGCCAGCAGCTCCTCCGGGGATCAGCCCCAGCATTTT
CASSSSGDQPQHF
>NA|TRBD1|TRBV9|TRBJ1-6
TGTGCCAGCAGCCTCGGGACAGGGGGGTCACCCCTCCACTTT
CASSLGTGGSPLHF
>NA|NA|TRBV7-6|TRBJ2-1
TGTGCCAGCAGCTTAGGTGCAGGGTATAGCAATGAGCAGTTCTTC
CASSLGAGYSNEQFF
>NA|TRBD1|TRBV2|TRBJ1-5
TGTGCCAGCAGAGGGGACAGCGAGCAAAAGAGCAATCAGCCCCAGCATTTT
CASRGDSEQKSNQPQHF
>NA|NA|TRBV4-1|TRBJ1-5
TGCCCCCCCAGCCAACTCCAGTTCAATAGCAATCAGCCCCAGCATTTT
CPPSQLQFNSNQPQHF
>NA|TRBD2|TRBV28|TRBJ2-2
TGTGCCACCCCGGCGGGGGGCGACACCGGGGAGCTGTTTTTT
CATPAGGDTGELFF
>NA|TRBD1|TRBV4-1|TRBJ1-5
TGCGCCAGCAGACCAAGGACAGGGGACAATCAGCCCCAGCATTTT
CASRPRTGDNQPQHF
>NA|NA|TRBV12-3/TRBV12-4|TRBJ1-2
TGTGCCAGCAGTTTTCCCCGAAGCTACACCTTC
CASSFPRSYTF
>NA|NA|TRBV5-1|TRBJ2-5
TGCGCCAGCAGCTTGGCTCCGGGTTTCGGGACCCAGTACTTC
CASSLAPGFGTQYF
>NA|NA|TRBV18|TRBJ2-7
TGTGCCAGCTCACCACCGACAGTTTCCCACGAGCAGTACTTC
CASSPPTVSHEQYF
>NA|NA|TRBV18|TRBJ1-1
TGTGCCAGCTCCGCCGACACGAACACTGAAGCTTTCTTT
CASSADTNTEAFF
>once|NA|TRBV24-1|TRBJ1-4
TGTGCCACCAGTCAGGGCTCAAGTACCTTGTTTTTT
CATSQGSSTLFF
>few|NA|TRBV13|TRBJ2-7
TGTGCCAGCAGCCAGAGGGTTGAGGGGGACGAGCAGTACTTC
CASSQRVEGDEQYF
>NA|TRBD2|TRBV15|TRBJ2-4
TGTGCCACCAGCACCCAGCGGGGGGGCGGCATTCAGTACTTC
CATSTQRGGGIQYF
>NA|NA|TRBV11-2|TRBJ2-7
TGTGCCAGCAGCTCCCGCCGCTCCTACGAGCAGTACTTC
CASSSRRSYEQYF
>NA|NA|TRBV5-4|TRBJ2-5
TGTGCCAGCAGCTTGACGGTCCAAGAGACCCAGTACTTC
CASSLTVQETQYF
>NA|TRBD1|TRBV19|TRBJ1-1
TGTGCCAGTAGGTGGGACAGGGACGGGGTTGCTTTCTTT
CASRWDRDGVAFF
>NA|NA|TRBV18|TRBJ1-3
TGTGCCAGCTCACCACCGTCAGGTTTCAGGGGAAACACCATATATTTT
CASSPPSGFRGNTIYF
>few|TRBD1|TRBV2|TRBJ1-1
TGTGCCTGGGGACAGGGTGTTATGAACACTGAAGCTTTCTTT
CAWGQGVMNTEAFF
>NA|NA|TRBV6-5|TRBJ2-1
TGTGCCAGCACCGAGGGGCCCAAAGACAATGAGCAGTTCTTC
CASTEGPKDNEQFF
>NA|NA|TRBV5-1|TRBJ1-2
TGCGCCAGCAGCCGGGGGATATTGGACTATGGCTACACCTTC
CASSRGILDYGYTF
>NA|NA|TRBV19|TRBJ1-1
TGTGCCAGTAGTATTGGGGGTCTGATTAACACTGAAGCTTTCTTT
CASSIGGLINTEAFF
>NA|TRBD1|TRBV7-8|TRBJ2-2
TGTGCCAGCAGCTCTACAGGGGGCATGGGCGGGGAGCTGTTTTTT
CASSSTGGMGGELFF
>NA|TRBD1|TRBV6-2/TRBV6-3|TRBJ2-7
TGTGCCAGCAGTTATGTAGGGGACAGTTATAACGAGCAGTACTTC
CASSYVGDSYNEQYF
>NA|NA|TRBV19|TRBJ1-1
TGTGCCAGTAGTATAGCAGGAGGGGACACTGAAGCTTTCTTT
CASSIAGGDTEAFF
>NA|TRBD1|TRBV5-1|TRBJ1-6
TGCGCCAGCAGTGTCGGGACAGATAATTCACCCCTCCACTTT
CASSVGTDNSPLHF
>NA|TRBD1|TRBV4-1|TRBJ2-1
TGCGCCAGCAGCCAAGATGGGCAGGGGGCGCGGTTCTTC
CASSQDGQGARFF
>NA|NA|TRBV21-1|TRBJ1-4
TGTGCCAGCAGCAAACTCAACAGGGGGCAAAGGAATGAAAAACTGTTTTTT
CASSKLNRGQRNEKLFF
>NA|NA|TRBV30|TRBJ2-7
TGTGCCTGGGGACGACATCCCTACGAGCAGTACTTC
CAWGRHPYEQYF
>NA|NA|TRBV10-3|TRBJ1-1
TGTGCCATCAGCCGGGACCAGGGACGCACTGAAGCTTTCTTT
CAISRDQGRTEAFF
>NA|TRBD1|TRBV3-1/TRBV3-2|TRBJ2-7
TGTGCCAGCAGCCACCTGGACAGGGAAGACGAGCAGTACTTC
CASSHLDREDEQYF
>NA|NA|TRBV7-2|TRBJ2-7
TGTGCCAGCAGCTTTCAAGGCATGGAGCAGTACTTC
CASSFQGMEQYF
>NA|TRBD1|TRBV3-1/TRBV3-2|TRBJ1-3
TGTGCCAGCAGCCAAGAGACAGGGGCCTACAACACCATATATTTT
CASSQETGAYNTIYF
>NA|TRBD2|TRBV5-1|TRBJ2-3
TGCGCCACCGCGCAGCGGGGGGGCACAGATACGCAGTATTTT
CATAQRGGTDTQYF
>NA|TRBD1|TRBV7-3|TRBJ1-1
TGTGCCAGCCGGCAGGGGGTGAACACTGAAGCTTTCTTT
CASRQGVNTEAFF
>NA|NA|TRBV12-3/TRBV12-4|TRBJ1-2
TGTGCCAGCAGTTTAGAATATGGCTACACCTTC
CASSLEYGYTF
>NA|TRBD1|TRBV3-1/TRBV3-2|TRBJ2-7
TGTGCCAGCAGCCAATCCAGGGGGCGCGCGGAGCAGTACTTC
CASSQSRGRAEQYF